This T cell receptor beta chain was sequenced for a study of T cells in localized non-small cell lung cancer. General study points: Within adjacent lung there appeared a median around 55 of the top 100 tumor clones.

Comment on this clone: Its antigen is still unknown. A read error may account for a junction end that differs from germline. Other DNA variants within this sample encode the same CDR3.

Only in-frame clones appear in the TCRdb table, and some are missing; sequencing was by immunoSEQ multiplex PCR. In the table there are over 35,000 clones, under 90% of which are singletons. CDR3 length: 16 amino acids. Germline lookup yields CDR1 SGHTA and CDR2 FQGNSA. This TCR derives from a male donor aged 60 or over with stage II lung adenocarcinoma. This sample comprised peripheral blood mononuclear cells, obtained before any cancer treatment. The V call is TRBV7-2, the J call TRBJ2-4, with TRBD2 matching over 10 bases. The CDR3 region is CASSPQGAGGRNIQYF. As DNA, the CDR3 is TGCGCCAGCAGCCCACAGGGAGCGGGAGGGAGAAACATTCAGTACTTC.